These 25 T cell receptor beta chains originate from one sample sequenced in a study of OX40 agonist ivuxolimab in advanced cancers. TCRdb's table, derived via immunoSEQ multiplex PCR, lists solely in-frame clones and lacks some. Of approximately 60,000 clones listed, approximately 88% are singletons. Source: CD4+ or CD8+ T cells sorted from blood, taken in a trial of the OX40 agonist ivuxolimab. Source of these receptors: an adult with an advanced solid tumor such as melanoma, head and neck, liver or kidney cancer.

The CDR3: CASKREWADNEQFF. As DNA, the CDR3 is TGCGCCAGCAAGCGGGAGTGGGCAGACAATGAGCAGTTCTTC. The chain combines TRBV5-1 with TRBJ2-1; TRBD2 matches 8 bases. From germline, CDR1 is SGHRS and CDR2 YFSETQ. The CDR3 is 14 residues long. Germline trimming cut 6 bases from V and 5 bases from J; bases unmatched to any gene: 7.

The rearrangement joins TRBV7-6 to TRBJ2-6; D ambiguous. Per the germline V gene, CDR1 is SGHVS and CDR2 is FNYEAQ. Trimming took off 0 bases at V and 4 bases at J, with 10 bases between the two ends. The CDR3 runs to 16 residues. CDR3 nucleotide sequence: TGTGCCAGCAGCTTAGCAGGCTTGAGGGGGGCCAACGTCCTGACTTTC. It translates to CASSLAGLRGANVLTF.

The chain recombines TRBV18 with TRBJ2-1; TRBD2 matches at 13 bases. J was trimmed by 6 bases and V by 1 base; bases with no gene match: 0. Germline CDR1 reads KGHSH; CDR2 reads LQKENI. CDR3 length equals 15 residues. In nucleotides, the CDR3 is TGTGCCAGCTCACCACGGACTAGCGGGAGCAATGAGCAGTTCTTC. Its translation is CASSPRTSGSNEQFF.

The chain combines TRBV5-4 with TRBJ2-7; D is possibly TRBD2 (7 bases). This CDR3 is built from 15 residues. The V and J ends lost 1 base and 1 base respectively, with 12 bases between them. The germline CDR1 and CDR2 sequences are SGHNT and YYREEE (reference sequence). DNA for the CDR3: TGTGCCAGCAGCTTGAGAGGGGGGGGATCCTACGAGCAGTACTTC. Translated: CASSLRGGGSYEQYF.

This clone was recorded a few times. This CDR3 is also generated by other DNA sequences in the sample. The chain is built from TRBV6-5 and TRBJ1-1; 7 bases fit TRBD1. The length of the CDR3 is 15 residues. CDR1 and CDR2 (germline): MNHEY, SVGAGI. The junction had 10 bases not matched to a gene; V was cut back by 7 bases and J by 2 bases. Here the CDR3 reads CASKATYRGNTEAFF. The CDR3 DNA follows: TGTGCCAGCAAGGCCACATACAGGGGTAACACTGAAGCTTTCTTT.

The CDR3 region is CASSHGQQETQYF. CDR3 nucleotide sequence: TGTGCCAGCAGTCATGGACAACAAGAGACCCAGTACTTC. The V and J genes are TRBV7-9 and TRBJ2-5, with D possibly matching TRBD1 (5 bases). The V end was cut by 6 bases, the J end by 2 bases, with 10 bases between. The germline gives CDR1 SEHNR, CDR2 FQNEAQ (reference sequence). The CDR3 length is 13 residues. The whole variable domain, remainder taken from reference TRBV7-9 and TRBJ2-5, is DTGVSQNPRHKITKRGQNVTFRCDPISEHNRLYWYRQTLGQGPEFLTYFQNEAQLEKSRLLSDRFSAERPKGSFSTLEIQRTEQGDSAMYLCASSHGQQETQYFGPGTRLLVL.

CDR3 residues: CASSLQGNEQFF. DNA for the CDR3: TGTGCCAGCAGCTTACAAGGGAATGAGCAGTTCTTC. V is TRBV11-2 and J is TRBJ2-1; D unclear. V lost 2 bases, J lost 7 bases, and 6 bases lay in between. Per the germline V gene, CDR1 is SGHAT and CDR2 is FQNNGV. CDR3 size: 12 residues.

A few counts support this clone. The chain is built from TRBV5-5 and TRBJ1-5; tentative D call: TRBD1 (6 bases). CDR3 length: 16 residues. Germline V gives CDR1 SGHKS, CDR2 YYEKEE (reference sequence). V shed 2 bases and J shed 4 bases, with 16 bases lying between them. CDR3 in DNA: TGTGCCAGCAGCTTTCACAGGGAGGTACGAAATCAGCCCCAGCATTTT. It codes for CASSFHREVRNQPQHF.

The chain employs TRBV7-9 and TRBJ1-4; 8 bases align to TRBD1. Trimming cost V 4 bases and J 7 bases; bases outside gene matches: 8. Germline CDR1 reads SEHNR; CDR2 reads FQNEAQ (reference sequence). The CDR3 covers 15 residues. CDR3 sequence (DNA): TGTGCCAGCAGCTCAGGACAGGGTTCCGGTGAAAAACTGTTTTTT. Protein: CASSSGQGSGEKLFF.

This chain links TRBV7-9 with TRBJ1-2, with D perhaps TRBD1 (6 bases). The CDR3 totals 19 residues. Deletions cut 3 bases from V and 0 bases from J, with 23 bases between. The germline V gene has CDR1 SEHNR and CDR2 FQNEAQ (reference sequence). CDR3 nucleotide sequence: TGTGCCAGCAGCTTTCCCAGAAATGGACAGATGAGGGCTAACTATGGCTACACCTTC. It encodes CASSFPRNGQMRANYGYTF.

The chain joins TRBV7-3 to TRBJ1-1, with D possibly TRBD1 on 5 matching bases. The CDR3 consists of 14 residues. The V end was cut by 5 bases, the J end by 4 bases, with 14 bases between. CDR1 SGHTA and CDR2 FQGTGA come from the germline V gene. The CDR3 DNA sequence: TGTGCCAGCAGCCCCCGGGGGGAGAGCACTGAAGCTTTCTTT. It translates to CASSPRGESTEAFF.

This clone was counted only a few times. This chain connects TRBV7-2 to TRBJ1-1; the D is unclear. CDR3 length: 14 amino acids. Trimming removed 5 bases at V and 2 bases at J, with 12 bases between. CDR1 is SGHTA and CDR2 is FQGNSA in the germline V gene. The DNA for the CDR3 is TGTGCCAGCAGCCCCGGACGGATCAACACTGAAGCTTTCTTT. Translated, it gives CASSPGRINTEAFF. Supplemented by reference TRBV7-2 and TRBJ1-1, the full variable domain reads GAGVSQSPSNKVTEKGKDVELRCDPISGHTALYWYRQSLGQGLEFLIYFQGNSAPDKSGLPSDRFSAERTGGSVSTLTIQRTQQEDSAVYLCASSPGRINTEAFFGQGTRLTVV.

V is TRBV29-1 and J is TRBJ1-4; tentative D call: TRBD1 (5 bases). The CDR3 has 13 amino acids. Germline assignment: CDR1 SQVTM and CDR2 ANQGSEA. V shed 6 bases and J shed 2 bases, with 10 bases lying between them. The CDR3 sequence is CSVSGTTNEKLFF. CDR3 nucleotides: TGCAGCGTGTCAGGGACGACTAATGAAAAACTGTTTTTT.

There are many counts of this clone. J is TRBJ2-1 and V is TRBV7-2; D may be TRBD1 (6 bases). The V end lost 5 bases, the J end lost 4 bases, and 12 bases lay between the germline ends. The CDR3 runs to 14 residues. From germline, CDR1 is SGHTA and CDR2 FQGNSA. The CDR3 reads CASSPGVGYNEQFF. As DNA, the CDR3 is TGTGCCAGCAGCCCAGGGGTGGGATACAATGAGCAGTTCTTC. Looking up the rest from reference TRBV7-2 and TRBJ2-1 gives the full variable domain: GAGVSQSPSNKVTEKGKDVELRCDPISGHTALYWYRQSLGQGLEFLIYFQGNSAPDKSGLPSDRFSAERTGGSVSTLTIQRTQQEDSAVYLCASSPGVGYNEQFFGPGTRLTVL.

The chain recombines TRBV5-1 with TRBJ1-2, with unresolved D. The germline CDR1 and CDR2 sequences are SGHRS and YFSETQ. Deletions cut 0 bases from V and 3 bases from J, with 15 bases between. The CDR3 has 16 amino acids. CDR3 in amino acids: CASSLEGVTDYYGYTF. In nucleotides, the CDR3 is TGCGCCAGCAGCTTGGAAGGTGTCACAGATTACTATGGCTACACCTTC.

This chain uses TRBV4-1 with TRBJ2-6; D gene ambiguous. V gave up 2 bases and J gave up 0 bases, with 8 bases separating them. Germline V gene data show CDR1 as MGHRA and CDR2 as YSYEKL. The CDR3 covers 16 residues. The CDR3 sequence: CASSQSQVSGANVLTF. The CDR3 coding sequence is TGCGCCAGCAGCCAATCGCAAGTCTCTGGGGCCAACGTCCTGACTTTC.

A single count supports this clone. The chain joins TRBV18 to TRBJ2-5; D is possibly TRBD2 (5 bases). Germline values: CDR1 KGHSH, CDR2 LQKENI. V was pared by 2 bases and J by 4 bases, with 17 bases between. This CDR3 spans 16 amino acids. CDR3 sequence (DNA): TGTGCCAGCTCACCAACGGCCGGGAAATGGGGAGAGACCCAGTACTTC. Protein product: CASSPTAGKWGETQYF. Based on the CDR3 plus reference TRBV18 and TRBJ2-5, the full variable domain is NAGVMQNPRHLVRRRGQEARLRCSPMKGHSHVYWYRQLPEEGLKFMVYLQKENIIDESGMPKERFSAEFPKEGPSILRIQQVVRGDSAAYFCASSPTAGKWGETQYFGPGTRLLVL.

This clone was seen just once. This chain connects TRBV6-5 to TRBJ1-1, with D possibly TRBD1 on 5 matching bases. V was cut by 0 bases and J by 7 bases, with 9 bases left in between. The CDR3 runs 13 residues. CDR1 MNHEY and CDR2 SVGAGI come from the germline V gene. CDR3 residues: CASSYSRQFEAFF. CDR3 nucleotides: TGTGCCAGCAGTTACTCACGACAGTTTGAAGCTTTCTTT.

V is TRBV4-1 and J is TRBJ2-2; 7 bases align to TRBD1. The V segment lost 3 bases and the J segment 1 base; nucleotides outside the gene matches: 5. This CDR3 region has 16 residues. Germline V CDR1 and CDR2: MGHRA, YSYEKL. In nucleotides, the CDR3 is TGCGCCAGCAGCCACCCGGGACAGATGAACACCGGGGAGCTGTTTTTT. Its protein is CASSHPGQMNTGELFF.

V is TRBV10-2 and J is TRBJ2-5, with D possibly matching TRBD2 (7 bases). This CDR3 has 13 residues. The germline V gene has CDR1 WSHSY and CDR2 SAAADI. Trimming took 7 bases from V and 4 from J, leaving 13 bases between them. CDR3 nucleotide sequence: TGCGCCAGCATATCGGGGGGCGGAGAGACCCAGTACTTC. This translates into CASISGGGETQYF.

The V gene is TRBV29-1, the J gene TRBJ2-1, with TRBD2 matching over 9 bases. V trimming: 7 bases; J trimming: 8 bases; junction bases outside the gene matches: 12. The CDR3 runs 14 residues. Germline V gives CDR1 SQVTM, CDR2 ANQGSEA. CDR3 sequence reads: CSAEGAGGVDEQFF. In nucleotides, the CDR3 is TGCAGCGCCGAGGGGGCGGGGGGGGTAGATGAGCAGTTCTTC.

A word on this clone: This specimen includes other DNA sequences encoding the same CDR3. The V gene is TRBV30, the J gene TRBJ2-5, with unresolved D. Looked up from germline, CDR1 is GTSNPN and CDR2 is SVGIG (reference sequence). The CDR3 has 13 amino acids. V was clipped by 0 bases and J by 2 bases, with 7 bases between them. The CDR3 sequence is CAWSVSRQETQYF. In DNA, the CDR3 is TGTGCCTGGAGTGTGTCTCGTCAAGAGACCCAGTACTTC.

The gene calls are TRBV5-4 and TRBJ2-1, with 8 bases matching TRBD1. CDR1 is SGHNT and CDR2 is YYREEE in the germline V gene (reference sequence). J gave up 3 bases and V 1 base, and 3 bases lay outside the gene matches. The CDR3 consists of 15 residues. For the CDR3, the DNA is TGTGCCAGCAGCTTGCAGGGGGCGAACTACAATGAGCAGTTCTTC. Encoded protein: CASSLQGANYNEQFF.

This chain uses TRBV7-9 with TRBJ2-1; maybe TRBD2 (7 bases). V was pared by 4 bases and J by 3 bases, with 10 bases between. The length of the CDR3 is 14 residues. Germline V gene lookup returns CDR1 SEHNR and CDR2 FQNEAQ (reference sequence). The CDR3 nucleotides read TGTGCCAGCAGCTGGGGGGGCTTCTACAATGAGCAGTTCTTC. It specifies CASSWGGFYNEQFF.

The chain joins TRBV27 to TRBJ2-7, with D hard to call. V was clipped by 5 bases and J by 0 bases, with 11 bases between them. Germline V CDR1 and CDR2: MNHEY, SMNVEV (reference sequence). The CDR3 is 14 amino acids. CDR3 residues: CASSVWATSYEQYF. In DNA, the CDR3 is TGTGCCAGCAGTGTGTGGGCCACCTCCTACGAGCAGTACTTC.